The clone carrying this T cell receptor beta chain was counted many times. Its antigen is unknown. Germline CDR1 and CDR2: SGHDN and FVKESK. The CDR3 length is 15 residues. V was shortened by 4 bases and J by 2 bases, with 13 bases between the two germline ends. These data originate in a study of breast tumors, draining lymph nodes, adjacent tissues. Notes on the study in general: Tumor and nontumor repertoires were significantly more similar in luminal-like than in basal-like breast cancer. Tumor T cell lymph node origin was a supported hypothesis, not proven.

Breast cancer patients provided tissue from their axillary draining lymph nodes. TCRdb recomputed calls from the multiplex PCR reads with MiXCR, one row per CDR3 protein. The top ten hold more than 7% of the sample, which has tens of thousands of distinct CDR3 sequences, roughly 29% seen once. The sequence derives from a female donor with breast cancer. Some clones in this sample may be carry-over from other donors' samples. V and J are TRBV14 and TRBJ2-3, with D hard to call. The sequenced sample was axillary lymph node tissue. This CDR3 is CASSLHLAATDTQYF. CDR3 DNA sequence: TGTGCCAGCAGCCTCCATCTGGCAGCCACAGATACGCAGTATTTT. Looking up the rest from reference TRBV14 and TRBJ2-3 gives the full variable domain: EAGVTQFPSHSVIEKGQTVTLRCDPISGHDNLYWYRRVMGKEIKFLLHFVKESKQDESGMPNNRFLAERTGGTYSTLKVQPAELEDSGVYFCASSLHLAATDTQYFGPGTRLTVL.